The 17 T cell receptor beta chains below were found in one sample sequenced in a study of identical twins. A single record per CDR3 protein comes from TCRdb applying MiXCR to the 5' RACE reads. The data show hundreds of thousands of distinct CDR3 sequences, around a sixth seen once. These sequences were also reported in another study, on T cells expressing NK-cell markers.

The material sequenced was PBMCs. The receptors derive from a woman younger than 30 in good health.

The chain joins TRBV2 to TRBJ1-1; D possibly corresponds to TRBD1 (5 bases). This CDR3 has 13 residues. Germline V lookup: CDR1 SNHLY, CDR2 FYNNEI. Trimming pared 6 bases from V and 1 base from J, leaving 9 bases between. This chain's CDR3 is CASRVDRNTEAFF. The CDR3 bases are TGTGCCAGCAGAGTCGACAGGAACACTGAAGCTTTCTTT.

CDR3 protein: CASSTSTGSTNYGYTF. Here the CDR3 DNA reads TGTGCCAGCAGTACCTCTACTGGGTCAACTAACTATGGCTACACCTTC. The V call is TRBV6-4, the J call TRBJ1-2; D is unclear. The CDR3 is 16 amino acids. Germline V gives CDR1 MRHNA, CDR2 SNTAGT. The V end was cut by 5 bases, the J end by 0 bases, with 16 bases between.

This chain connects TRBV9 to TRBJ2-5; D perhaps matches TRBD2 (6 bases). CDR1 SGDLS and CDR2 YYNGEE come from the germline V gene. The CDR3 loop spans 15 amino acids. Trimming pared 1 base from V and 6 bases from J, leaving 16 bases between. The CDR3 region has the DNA TGTGCCAGCAGCGTATCAGCCCTCGGGAGTAAGACCCAGTACTTC. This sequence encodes CASSVSALGSKTQYF.

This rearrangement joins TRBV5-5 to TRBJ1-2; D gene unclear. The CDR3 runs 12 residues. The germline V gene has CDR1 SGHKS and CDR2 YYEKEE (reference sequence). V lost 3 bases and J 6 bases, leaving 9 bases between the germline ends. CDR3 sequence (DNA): TGTGCCAGCAGCTCCACTTGGGATGGCTACACCTTC. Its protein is CASSSTWDGYTF.

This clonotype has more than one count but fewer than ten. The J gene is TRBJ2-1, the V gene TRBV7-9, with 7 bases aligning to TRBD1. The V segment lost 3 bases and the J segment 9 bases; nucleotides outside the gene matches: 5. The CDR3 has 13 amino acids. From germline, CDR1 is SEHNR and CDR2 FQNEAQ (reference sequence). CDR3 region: CASSLTGFGEQFF. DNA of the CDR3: TGTGCCAGCAGCTTGACAGGGTTCGGTGAGCAGTTCTTC.

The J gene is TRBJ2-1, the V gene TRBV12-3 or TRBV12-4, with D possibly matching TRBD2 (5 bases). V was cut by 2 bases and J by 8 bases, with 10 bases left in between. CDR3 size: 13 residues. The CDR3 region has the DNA TGTGCCAGCAGTTTAACTAGTAATCATGAGCAGTTCTTC. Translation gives CASSLTSNHEQFF.

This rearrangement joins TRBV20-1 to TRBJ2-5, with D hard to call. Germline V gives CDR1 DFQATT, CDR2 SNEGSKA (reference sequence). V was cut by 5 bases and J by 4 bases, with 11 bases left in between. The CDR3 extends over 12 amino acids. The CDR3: CSAAPKAETQYF. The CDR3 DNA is TGCAGTGCTGCCCCCAAGGCAGAGACCCAGTACTTC.

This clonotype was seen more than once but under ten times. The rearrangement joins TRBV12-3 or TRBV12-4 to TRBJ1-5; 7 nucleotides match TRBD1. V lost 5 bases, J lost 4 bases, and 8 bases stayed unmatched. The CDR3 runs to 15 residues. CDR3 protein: CASSPDRVGNQPQHF. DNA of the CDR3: TGTGCCAGCAGTCCTGACAGGGTTGGGAATCAGCCCCAGCATTTT.

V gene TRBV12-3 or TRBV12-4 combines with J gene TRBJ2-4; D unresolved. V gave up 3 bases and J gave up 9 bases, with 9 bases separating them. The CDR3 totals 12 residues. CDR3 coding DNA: TGTGCCAGCAGTTTTTCGGCTACCATTCAGTACTTC. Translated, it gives CASSFSATIQYF.

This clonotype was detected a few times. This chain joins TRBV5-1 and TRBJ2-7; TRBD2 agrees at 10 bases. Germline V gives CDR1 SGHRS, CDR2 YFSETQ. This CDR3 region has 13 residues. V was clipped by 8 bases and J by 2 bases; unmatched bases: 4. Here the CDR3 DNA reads TGCGCCAGTAAACTAGCGGGGCCCTACGAGCAGTACTTC. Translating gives CASKLAGPYEQYF.

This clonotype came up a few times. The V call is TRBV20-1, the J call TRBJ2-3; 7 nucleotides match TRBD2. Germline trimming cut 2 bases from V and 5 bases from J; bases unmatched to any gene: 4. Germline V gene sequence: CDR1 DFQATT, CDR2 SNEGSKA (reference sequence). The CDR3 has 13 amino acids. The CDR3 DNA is TGCAGTGCTAGAAGCGGGGCAATAGATACGCAGTATTTT. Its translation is CSARSGAIDTQYF.

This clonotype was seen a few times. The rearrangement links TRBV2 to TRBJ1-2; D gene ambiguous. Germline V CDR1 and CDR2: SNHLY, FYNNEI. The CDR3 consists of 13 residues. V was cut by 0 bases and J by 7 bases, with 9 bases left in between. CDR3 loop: CASSEAIHPGYTF. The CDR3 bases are TGTGCCAGCAGTGAAGCAATACACCCTGGCTACACCTTC.

CDR3 residues: CASSAGGALDTQYF. The CDR3 nucleotides are TGCGCCAGCAGTGCAGGGGGAGCGTTAGATACGCAGTATTTT. This chain joins TRBV10-1 and TRBJ2-3; 7 bases line up with TRBD1. This CDR3 has 14 residues. V gave up 4 bases and J gave up 5 bases; unmatched junction bases: 6. Looked up from germline, CDR1 is WNHNN and CDR2 is SYGVQD (reference sequence).

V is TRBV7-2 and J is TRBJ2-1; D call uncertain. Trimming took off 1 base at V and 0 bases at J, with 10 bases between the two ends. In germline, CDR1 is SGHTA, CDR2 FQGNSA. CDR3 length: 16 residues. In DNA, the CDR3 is TGTGCCAGCAGCTTAGGGTCGAGCTTCTCCTACAATGAGCAGTTCTTC. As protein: CASSLGSSFSYNEQFF.

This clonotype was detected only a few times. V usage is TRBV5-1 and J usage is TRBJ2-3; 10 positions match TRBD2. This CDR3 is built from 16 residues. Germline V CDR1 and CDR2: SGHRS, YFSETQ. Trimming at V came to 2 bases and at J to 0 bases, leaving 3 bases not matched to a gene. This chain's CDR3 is CASSFMTSGSTDTQYF. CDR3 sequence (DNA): TGCGCCAGCAGCTTTATGACTAGCGGGAGCACAGATACGCAGTATTTT.

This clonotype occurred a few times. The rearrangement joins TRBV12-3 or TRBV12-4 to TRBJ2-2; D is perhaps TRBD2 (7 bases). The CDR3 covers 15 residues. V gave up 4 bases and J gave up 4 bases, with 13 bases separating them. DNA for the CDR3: TGTGCCAGCAGTTGGGGGGGCGCGAGCACCGGGGAGCTGTTTTTT. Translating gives CASSWGGASTGELFF.

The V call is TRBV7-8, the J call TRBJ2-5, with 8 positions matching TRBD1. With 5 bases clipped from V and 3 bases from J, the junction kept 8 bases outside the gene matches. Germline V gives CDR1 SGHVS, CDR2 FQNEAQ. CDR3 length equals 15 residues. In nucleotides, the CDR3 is TGTGCCAGCAGCCCAAGACAGGGGAGAGAAGAGACCCAGTACTTC. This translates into CASSPRQGREETQYF.